Included here is one T cell receptor beta chain sequence, with context. Between the trimmed V and J ends, which lost 4 bases and 0 bases, there was a span of 3 bases. CDR1 and CDR2 (germline): MNHEY, SMNVEV (reference sequence). CDR3 length: 13 amino acids. The data stem from a study of T cell responses to AZD1222 COVID-19 vaccine. Clones were read by immunoSEQ multiplex PCR, and TCRdb kept only the in-frame ones, dropping some. The sample has fewer than 150,000 clones, about nine tenths seen once. This receptor was identified in an adult in good health. The rearrangement joins TRBV27 to TRBJ2-2; no clear D gene. The source was peripheral blood, collected on day 0 of AZD1222 vaccination. CDR3 DNA: TGTGCCAGCAGTTCCGCGAACACCGGGGAGCTGTTTTTT. Its translation is CASSSANTGELFF.